A single sample gave rise to the 23 T cell receptor beta chains below, sequenced in a study of blood T cell repertoires in COVID-19. The method was immunoSEQ multiplex PCR; TCRdb's version includes in-frame clones alone and lacks a portion of them. The table has about 140,000 clones, 84% seen once; the top ten hold about 1.5%. Source material: PBMCs or T cells enriched from blood (not recorded which). These receptors all come from a woman under 30 who had been exposed to COVID-19.

The V call is TRBV4-3, the J call TRBJ2-3; 10 bases agree with TRBD2. CDR3 size: 16 residues. V trimming: 4 bases; J trimming: 6 bases; junction bases outside the gene matches: 10. Germline CDR1 LGHNA, CDR2 YSLEER. The CDR3 DNA reads as TGCGCCAGCAGCCTAGGGACTAGCGTTAAGCGGGATACGCAGTATTTT. Protein product: CASSLGTSVKRDTQYF.

V usage is TRBV29-1 and J usage is TRBJ1-4; D gene unclear. Trimming pared 6 bases from V and 0 bases from J, leaving 8 bases between. Germline CDR1 is SQVTM and CDR2 is ANQGSEA. This CDR3 region has 13 residues. The chain's CDR3 is CSVPGATNEKLFF. The CDR3 DNA follows: TGCAGCGTACCCGGAGCAACTAATGAAAAACTGTTTTTT.

This clone was detected only once. The chain carries TRBV5-1 and TRBJ1-3, with TRBD1 matching 7 bases. Germline V gene sequence: CDR1 SGHRS, CDR2 YFSETQ. The CDR3 has 14 residues. The V gene end was trimmed by 3 bases and the J gene end by 2 bases; junction bases not matched to a gene: 2. The CDR3 here is CASSSQGAGNTIYF. In DNA, the CDR3 is TGCGCCAGCAGCTCTCAGGGGGCTGGAAACACCATATATTTT.

The chain has TRBV19 and TRBJ1-5; D might be TRBD1 (6 bases). Trimming removed 1 base from V and 7 bases from J, with 11 bases in between. This CDR3 is built from 14 residues. Germline V gene data show CDR1 as LNHDA and CDR2 as SQIVND (reference sequence). CDR3 coding DNA: TGTGCCAGTAGTATAGGGGCAGGGGCCCAGCCCCAGCATTTT. It codes for CASSIGAGAQPQHF.

The chain couples TRBV25-1 to TRBJ1-6; 10 bases map to TRBD1. The CDR3 extends over 15 amino acids. Germline loops: CDR1 MGHDK, CDR2 SYGVNS. With 8 bases clipped from V and 10 bases from J, the junction kept 11 bases outside the gene matches. Here the CDR3 reads CASAGRDRGWSPLHF. DNA of the CDR3: TGTGCCAGCGCAGGCCGGGACAGGGGTTGGTCACCCCTCCACTTT. Full variable domain (rest looked up from reference TRBV25-1 and TRBJ1-6): EADIYQTPRYLVIGTGKKITLECSQTMGHDKMYWYQQDPGMELHLIHYSYGVNSTEKGDLSSESTVSRIRTEHFPLTLESARPSHTSQYLCASAGRDRGWSPLHFGNGTRLTVT.

The chain is built from TRBV10-3 and TRBJ1-3, with a weak D call TRBD1 (6 bases). V lost 0 bases and J 0 bases, leaving 12 bases between the germline ends. The length of the CDR3 is 17 residues. Germline V gene lookup returns CDR1 ENHRY and CDR2 SYGVKD. CDR3 protein: CAISESLRGGSGNTIYF. Here the CDR3 DNA reads TGTGCCATCAGTGAGTCCCTCAGGGGTGGCTCTGGAAACACCATATATTTT.

The rearrangement links TRBV21-1 to TRBJ1-3; the table's TRBD1 call for D was not verified on the DNA. TRBV21-1 is a pseudogene locus. The CDR3 is made up of 16 amino acids. The CDR3 loop is CASSLQDICSGNTIYF. CDR3 DNA: TGTGCCAGCAGCCTCCAAGACATCTGCTCTGGAAACACCATATATTTT.

The sample holds one count of this clone. The chain uses TRBV18 and TRBJ2-2; D may be TRBD1 (5 bases). The CDR3 has 15 residues. Germline assignment: CDR1 KGHSH and CDR2 LQKENI. V dropped 6 bases and J dropped 4 bases, with 15 bases sitting between them. CDR3 protein: CASSLAGQGTGELFF. CDR3 sequence (DNA): TGTGCCAGCTCTCTGGCCGGGCAGGGCACCGGGGAGCTGTTTTTT.

DNA for the CDR3: TGTGCCTGGAGTGCCGGGACAGGGGGATATAGGGAGCTGTTTTTT. This sequence encodes CAWSAGTGGYRELFF. The rearrangement links TRBV30 to TRBJ2-2; 11 bases agree with TRBD1. V was clipped by 1 base and J by 9 bases; unmatched bases: 7. CDR1 and CDR2 (germline): GTSNPN, SVGIG (reference sequence). The CDR3 is 15 residues long.

The J gene is TRBJ2-1, the V gene TRBV29-1, with TRBD2 identical over 13 bases. The CDR3 is 17 amino acids. The germline V gene has CDR1 SQVTM and CDR2 ANQGSEA. J lost 5 bases, V lost 3 bases, and 10 bases had no gene match. CDR3 residues: CSVDRGLAGMFNNEQFF. CDR3 coding DNA: TGCAGCGTTGATAGGGGACTAGCGGGAATGTTCAACAATGAGCAGTTCTTC.

This chain links TRBV7-2 with TRBJ1-5; D is undetermined. CDR1 SGHTA and CDR2 FQGNSA come from the germline V gene. The CDR3 has 15 amino acids. Trimming took off 1 base at V and 4 bases at J, with 11 bases between the two ends. In nucleotides, the CDR3 is TGTGCCAGCAGCTTAGGAGGCAGCAAGAATCAGCCCCAGCATTTT. Translating it yields CASSLGGSKNQPQHF. The full variable domain, rest sourced from reference TRBV7-2 and TRBJ1-5, is GAGVSQSPSNKVTEKGKDVELRCDPISGHTALYWYRQSLGQGLEFLIYFQGNSAPDKSGLPSDRFSAERTGGSVSTLTIQRTQQEDSAVYLCASSLGGSKNQPQHFGDGTRLSIL.

This clone was detected only once. The chain joins TRBV4-1 to TRBJ1-2; tentative D call: TRBD1 (5 bases). This CDR3 region has 14 residues. From germline, CDR1 is MGHRA and CDR2 YSYEKL. V gave up 4 bases and J gave up 4 bases, with 13 bases separating them. The CDR3 sequence is CASSPTDKAYGYTF. In nucleotides, the CDR3 is TGCGCCAGCAGCCCAACGGACAAAGCCTATGGCTACACCTTC.

The genes are TRBV5-6 and TRBJ1-4; D not resolved. Germline assignment: CDR1 SGHDT and CDR2 YYEEEE. The CDR3 consists of 13 residues. V dropped 1 base and J dropped 5 bases, with 6 bases sitting between them. CDR3 bases: TGTGCCAGCAGCTTGTACTACAATGAAAAACTGTTTTTT. It is translated as CASSLYYNEKLFF.

The gene calls are TRBV6-1 and TRBJ2-5, with D possibly being TRBD2 (6 bases). CDR3 length: 16 amino acids. Per germline, CDR1 MNHNS and CDR2 SASEGT. Trimming stripped 4 bases from V and 2 bases from J, with 17 bases between. The DNA for the CDR3 is TGTGCCAGCAGTGGGTGGAGAGGGAGGCAACAAGAGACCCAGTACTTC. Translating gives CASSGWRGRQQETQYF.

This clone was detected only once. This chain joins TRBV5-1 and TRBJ2-7, with 7 bases that match TRBD1. The CDR3 contains 15 residues. After removal of 4 bases from V and 0 bases from J, the junction contained 7 bases not matched to a gene. Germline V lookup: CDR1 SGHRS, CDR2 YFSETQ. Here the CDR3 DNA reads TGCGCCAGCAGCCCCGGGACAGTTGGCTCCTACGAGCAGTACTTC. It encodes CASSPGTVGSYEQYF.

The chain employs TRBV4-3 and TRBJ2-1, with a possible D match to TRBD2 (6 bases). Germline values: CDR1 LGHNA, CDR2 YSLEER. Trimming shortened V by 1 base and J by 2 bases, and 9 bases separated the two germline ends. The CDR3 has 15 amino acids. In DNA form, the CDR3 reads TGCGCCAGCAGCCAAGTATTAGCGGCCTACAATGAGCAGTTCTTC. This codes for CASSQVLAAYNEQFF.

The chain carries TRBV18 and TRBJ2-1, with 7 nucleotides matching TRBD1. The CDR3 loop spans 17 amino acids. Losses at the gene ends were 4 bases for V and 0 bases for J; bases not matched to a gene: 9. Germline V lookup: CDR1 KGHSH, CDR2 LQKENI. The CDR3 sequence is CASSQLGTANSYNEQFF. The CDR3 DNA is TGTGCCAGCTCACAGTTAGGGACAGCGAACTCCTACAATGAGCAGTTCTTC.

The chain has TRBV15 and TRBJ2-3; the match to TRBD2 covers 12 bases. The CDR3 runs 16 residues. Germline-derived CDR1 and CDR2 are LNHNV and YYDKDF (reference sequence). V trimming: 6 bases; J trimming: 4 bases; junction bases outside the gene matches: 8. CDR3 in amino acids: CATSNLAGGGADTQYF. CDR3 nucleotides: TGTGCCACCAGTAACCTAGCGGGAGGGGGTGCAGATACGCAGTATTTT.

The gene calls are TRBV27 and TRBJ2-3; TRBD2 aligns across 7 bases. CDR3 length equals 17 residues. The V and J ends lost 6 bases and 4 bases, in that order; junction bases with no gene match: 16. Per the germline V gene, CDR1 is MNHEY and CDR2 is SMNVEV (reference sequence). The CDR3 DNA reads TGTGCCAGCAGCCCCGGGGTGATGCGGGAGCCCCCAGATACGCAGTATTTT. This codes for CASSPGVMREPPDTQYF.

This sequence joins TRBV30 and TRBJ1-5, with 8 bases that match TRBD1. The junction had 7 bases not matched to a gene; V was cut back by 2 bases and J by 7 bases. The germline gives CDR1 GTSNPN, CDR2 SVGIG (reference sequence). The CDR3 totals 14 residues. CDR3 residues: CAWSRTGSGQPQHF. CDR3 bases: TGTGCCTGGAGTAGGACAGGGTCAGGGCAGCCCCAGCATTTT. The full variable domain, in which reference TRBV30 and TRBJ1-5 provide the parts outside the CDR3, is SQTIHQWPATLVQPVGSPLSLECTVEGTSNPNLYWYRQAAGRGLQLLFYSVGIGQISSEVPQNLSASRPQDRQFILSSKKLLLSDSGFYLCAWSRTGSGQPQHFGDGTRLSIL.

The rearrangement uses TRBV27 and TRBJ2-1, with a weak D call TRBD1 (6 bases). Trimming shortened V by 5 bases and J by 4 bases, and 21 bases separated the two germline ends. CDR1 and CDR2 from the germline V gene are MNHEY and SMNVEV (reference sequence). CDR3 size: 17 residues. The CDR3 loop reads CASSPGAGGVWYNEQFF. In nucleotides, the CDR3 is TGTGCCAGCAGTCCTGGGGCTGGGGGCGTTTGGTACAATGAGCAGTTCTTC.

The V call is TRBV25-1, the J call TRBJ1-2; D perhaps matches TRBD1 (5 bases). CDR1 is MGHDK and CDR2 is SYGVNS in the germline V gene. V was trimmed by 5 bases and J by 4 bases, leaving 17 bases between them. CDR3 length: 15 residues. CDR3 coding DNA: TGTGCCAGCAGTCCTGTTGGGGCGGTGGGCTATGGCTACACCTTC. Encoded protein: CASSPVGAVGYGYTF.

This chain uses TRBV5-4 with TRBJ2-2, with 10 bases matching TRBD1. Germline CDR1 SGHNT, CDR2 YYREEE (reference sequence). With V trimmed by 2 bases and J by 1 base, 5 bases remained unmatched. CDR3 length: 17 amino acids. The CDR3 sequence is CASSLLGQGVNTGELFF. As DNA, the CDR3 is TGTGCCAGCAGCTTACTAGGACAGGGGGTGAACACCGGGGAGCTGTTTTTT.